These 10 T cell receptor beta chains share one sample of origin, sequenced in a study of CD8 T cells in Susac syndrome. A quantity of about 0.5 to 1 ug RNA underwent reverse transcription using random hexamers. TCRdb reprocessed the immunoSEQ multiplex PCR reads via MiXCR and lists one record per CDR3 protein. The table has roughly 140,000 distinct CDR3 sequences, 90% to 96% seen once. Sequenced input: CD4+ T cells from PBMCs. The receptors originated from a human donor with Susac syndrome.

The V gene is TRBV6-2 or TRBV6-3, the J gene TRBJ1-4; D ambiguous. V shed 2 bases and J shed 0 bases, with 13 bases lying between them. CDR1 MNHEY and CDR2 SVGEGT come from the germline V gene. The CDR3 sequence is 17 residues long. CDR3 sequence (DNA): TGTGCCAGCAGTTACCTCTCTGGAGCGTCAACTAATGAAAAACTGTTTTTT. Amino acid sequence: CASSYLSGASTNEKLFF.

V is TRBV10-3 and J is TRBJ1-5; D call uncertain. This CDR3 comprises 12 residues. Germline V lookup: CDR1 ENHRY, CDR2 SYGVKD. Trimming took off 6 bases at V and 4 bases at J, with 7 bases between the two ends. CDR3 nucleotides: TGTGCCATCAGCGGCCCTAATCAGCCCCAGCATTTT. As protein: CAISGPNQPQHF.

The chain employs TRBV29-1 and TRBJ2-5; TRBD1 might be the D (5 bases). The CDR3 covers 11 residues. Trimming took 2 bases from V and 5 from J, leaving 6 bases between them. CDR1 and CDR2 (germline): SQVTM, ANQGSEA. The CDR3 region has the DNA TGCAGCGTTGAAAAGGGGGAGACCCAGTACTTC. Translation: CSVEKGETQYF.

The V gene is TRBV19, the J gene TRBJ1-5; D ambiguous. Trimming took off 3 bases at V and 7 bases at J, with 16 bases between the two ends. The CDR3 extends over 15 amino acids. CDR1 is LNHDA and CDR2 is SQIVND in the germline V gene (reference sequence). This chain's CDR3 is CASSINLNGAQPQHF. CDR3 coding DNA: TGTGCCAGTAGTATTAACCTAAATGGAGCACAGCCCCAGCATTTT.

CDR3: CASSLDRLMGNYGYTF. The CDR3 bases are TGTGCCAGCAGCTTAGATAGGTTGATGGGTAACTATGGCTACACCTTC. The chain has TRBV7-9 and TRBJ1-2; D call uncertain. V was pared by 1 base and J by 1 base, with 13 bases between. The CDR3 has 16 residues. Per germline, CDR1 SEHNR and CDR2 FQNEAQ (reference sequence).

This sequence joins TRBV6-5 and TRBJ2-7; weak D call: TRBD1 (5 bases). CDR1 is MNHEY and CDR2 is SVGAGI in the germline V gene. The V end was cut by 5 bases, the J end by 5 bases, with 19 bases between. There are 15 residues in the CDR3. CDR3 nucleotides: TGTGCCAGCAGTCCAACCCGGACAAGGCCCCACGAGCAGTACTTC. Translated: CASSPTRTRPHEQYF.

V usage is TRBV5-1 and J usage is TRBJ2-3, with D uncertain. The CDR3 sequence is 16 residues long. V shed 0 bases and J shed 1 base, with 12 bases lying between them. Looked up from germline, CDR1 is SGHRS and CDR2 is YFSETQ. The CDR3, as DNA: TGCGCCAGCAGCTTGGTTACCAACCCTCGCACAGATACGCAGTATTTT. This codes for CASSLVTNPRTDTQYF.

The V and J genes are TRBV7-9 and TRBJ1-6; D is unresolved. The germline V and J ends were trimmed by 5 bases and 7 bases, with 15 bases remaining between them. Germline-derived CDR1 and CDR2 are SEHNR and FQNEAQ (reference sequence). CDR3 length: 15 amino acids. Here the CDR3 DNA reads TGTGCCAGCAGCCAATCCGGTGTGTTCAATTCACCCCTCCACTTT. This sequence encodes CASSQSGVFNSPLHF.

The CDR3 spells CASGSGLGPYEQYF. The CDR3 coding sequence is TGCGCCAGCGGATCAGGACTAGGCCCGTACGAGCAGTACTTC. This sequence joins TRBV4-1 and TRBJ2-7, with TRBD2 matching 7 bases. Trimming at V came to 8 bases and at J to 4 bases, leaving 11 bases not matched to a gene. This CDR3 has 14 residues. The germline CDR1 and CDR2 sequences are MGHRA and YSYEKL.

The chain carries TRBV2 and TRBJ2-4; 7 nucleotides match TRBD2. The V gene end was trimmed by 5 bases and the J gene end by 8 bases; junction bases not matched to a gene: 9. Germline CDR1 reads SNHLY; CDR2 reads FYNNEI. The CDR3 consists of 14 residues. As DNA, the CDR3 is TGTGCCAGCAGTACAGCCGGGACTAACGACATTCAGTACTTC. Translation gives CASSTAGTNDIQYF.